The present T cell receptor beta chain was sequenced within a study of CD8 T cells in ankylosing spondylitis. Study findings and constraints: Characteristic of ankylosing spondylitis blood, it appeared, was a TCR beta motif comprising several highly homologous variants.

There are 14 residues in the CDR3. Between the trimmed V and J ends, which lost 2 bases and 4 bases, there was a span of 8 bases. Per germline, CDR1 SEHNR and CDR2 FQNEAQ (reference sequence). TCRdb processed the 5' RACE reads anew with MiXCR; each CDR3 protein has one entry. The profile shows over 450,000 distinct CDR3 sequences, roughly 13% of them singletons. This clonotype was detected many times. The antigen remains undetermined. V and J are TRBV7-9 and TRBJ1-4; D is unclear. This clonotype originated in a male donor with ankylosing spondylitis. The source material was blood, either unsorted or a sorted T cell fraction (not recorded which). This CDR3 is CASSLRNGNEKLFF. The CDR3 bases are TGTGCCAGCAGCTTACGGAACGGTAATGAAAAACTGTTTTTT.